This T cell receptor (beta chain) originates from a study of beta chain features in type 1 diabetes. Findings of the study overall: Type 1 diabetes patients had fewer VDJ junction insertions and more deletions.

CDR3 length equals 12 residues. Germline CDR1 and CDR2: GTSNPN and SVGIG (reference sequence). V trimming: 4 bases; J trimming: 5 bases; junction bases outside the gene matches: 4. Isolated RNA was reverse transcribed in full, so expressed TCRB transcripts were sequenced. Clones were read by immunoSEQ multiplex PCR, and TCRdb kept only the in-frame ones, dropping some. The sample records hundreds of thousands of clones, around an eighth being singletons. This clone has a handful of counts. Its target is not known. This receptor was obtained from a man in his late teens or twenties in good health. The V and J genes are TRBV30 and TRBJ1-2, with 7 bases aligning to TRBD1. The sequenced sample consisted of naive CD4+ T cells from blood. CDR3 loop: CAWNGQDYGYTF. For the CDR3, the DNA is TGTGCCTGGAACGGACAGGATTATGGCTACACCTTC.